The 5 T cell receptor beta chains listed next were all sequenced from one sample in a study of PD-L1 blockade in urothelial cancer. Repertoires were generated with immunoSEQ multiplex PCR, while TCRdb's copy carries only in-frame clones and drops some. The data contain tens of thousands of clones, more than 80% of them singletons. This sample's time point: pretreatment peripheral blood. The sample in question was PBMCs, obtained around atezolizumab (anti-PD-L1) treatment. These receptors originate from a woman older than 75 with urothelial cancer.

This chain links TRBV5-4 with TRBJ1-1, with TRBD1 identical over 7 bases. This CDR3 spans 15 amino acids. Trimming took 4 bases from V and 0 from J; bases not matched to a gene: 6. CDR1 is SGHNT, CDR2 YYREEE, per germline (reference sequence). As DNA, the CDR3 is TGTGCCAGCAGCATATTACAGGGGTTGAACACTGAAGCTTTCTTT. Translating it yields CASSILQGLNTEAFF.

The chain uses TRBV12-5 and TRBJ2-3; weak D call: TRBD1 (5 bases). The CDR3 covers 12 residues. V was shortened by 7 bases and J by 6 bases, with 11 bases between the two germline ends. In germline, CDR1 is LGHNT, CDR2 FRNRAP. The CDR3 DNA follows: TGTGCTAGTGCCCCCCCAGGGGATACGCAGTATTTT. It specifies CASAPPGDTQYF. The full variable domain, with the rest looked up from reference TRBV12-5 and TRBJ2-3, is DARVTQTPRHKVTEMGQEVTMRCQPILGHNTVFWYRQTMMQGLELLAYFRNRAPLDDSGMPKDRFSAEMPDATLATLKIQPSEPRDSAVYFCASAPPGDTQYFGPGTRLTVL.

The rearrangement joins TRBV7-3 to TRBJ2-3, with 7 bases identical to TRBD1. CDR1 is SGHTA, CDR2 FQGTGA, per germline. Germline trimming cut 6 bases from V and 2 bases from J; bases unmatched to any gene: 5. This CDR3 comprises 14 residues. For the CDR3, the DNA is TGTGCCAGCAGTCCCGGGACAGCCACAGATACGCAGTATTTT. Translation: CASSPGTATDTQYF.

The V and J genes are TRBV15 and TRBJ1-1; weak D call: TRBD1 (6 bases). This CDR3 has 16 residues. CDR1 is LNHNV, CDR2 YYDKDF, per germline (reference sequence). V lost 4 bases and J lost 1, with 16 bases in between. DNA for the CDR3: TGTGCCACCAGCATGTCCGGACAGAAAAGGAACACTGAAGCTTTCTTT. This sequence encodes CATSMSGQKRNTEAFF.

This chain connects TRBV11-2 to TRBJ2-5, with 8 bases lining up with TRBD2. The CDR3 length is 15 residues. With V trimmed by 1 base and J by 4 bases, 5 bases remained unmatched. Germline-derived CDR1 and CDR2 are SGHAT and FQNNGV. DNA of the CDR3: TGTGCCAGCAGCTTAGGAGGTAGCGGGACAGAGACCCAGTACTTC. This translates into CASSLGGSGTETQYF.